Included here is one T cell receptor (beta chain) sequence, with context. The antigen remains undetermined. This sample is part of a study of post-analysis software for immune sequencing data. Study-wide findings and caveats: With F measure, samples from one preparation batch clustered together strongly. Multiple sclerosis patients showed significantly lower normalized Chao1 diversity than controls did. Included in a set of five TRBV segments more frequent in patients than controls were TRBV5-6, TRBV5-1 and TRBV20-1.

In germline, CDR1 is MDHEN, CDR2 SYDVKM. V lost 6 bases and J lost 2, with 18 bases in between. The CDR3 totals 16 residues. Libraries were made from TCR beta cDNA, and they carried unique molecular identifiers. TCRdb ran MiXCR on the PCR reads and lists one entry per CDR3 protein. This table has about 800,000 distinct CDR3 sequences, roughly 30% appearing once. The TCR sequence derives from a girl aged 5-17 years with multiple sclerosis. Sequenced sample: blood. The V and J genes are TRBV28 and TRBJ2-3, with D possibly being TRBD1 or TRBD2 (7 bases each). In nucleotides, the CDR3 is TGTGCCAGCAGCCGACCAGGGGGGGCTATCACAGATACGCAGTATTTT. This gives the protein CASSRPGGAITDTQYF.